The 24 T cell receptor beta chains in this list originate from one sample, sequenced in a study of early T cells in non-severe SARS-CoV-2 infection. Each CDR3 protein gets one entry after TCRdb re-called the 5' RACE reads with MiXCR. The sample yields 75,000 to 80,000 distinct CDR3 sequences, 11% seen once. The material was whole blood, obtained at baseline. These receptors were taken from an adult who was a healthcare worker with PCR-confirmed SARS-CoV-2 infection or an uninfected control (not recorded which).

This clonotype was observed a few times. The V call is TRBV4-1, the J call TRBJ1-4, with 9 bases that match TRBD1. CDR1 MGHRA and CDR2 YSYEKL come from the germline V gene. The J segment lost 5 bases and the V segment lost 4 bases, leaving 5 bases of the junction unmatched. The CDR3 loop spans 15 amino acids. The CDR3 DNA reads as TGCGCCAGCAGCCTAACCGGGACAGGGAATGAAAAACTGTTTTTT. Its translation: CASSLTGTGNEKLFF.

This clonotype was counted ten times or more. V gene TRBV7-9 combines with J gene TRBJ1-1; TRBD1 is a possible D gene (5 bases). The CDR3 length is 15 residues. Trimming removed 5 bases from V and 4 bases from J, with 17 bases in between. Germline lookup yields CDR1 SEHNR and CDR2 FQNEAQ (reference sequence). CDR3 in amino acids: CASSPLGPLSTEAFF. CDR3 coding DNA: TGTGCCAGCAGCCCCTTGGGGCCCTTGAGCACTGAAGCTTTCTTT.

This clonotype was found many times. The chain has TRBV4-1 and TRBJ2-3; D is unclear. V lost 1 base and J 14 bases, leaving 13 bases between the germline ends. CDR1 MGHRA and CDR2 YSYEKL come from the germline V gene. The CDR3 runs to 12 residues. The CDR3 region is CASSQGTVLRYF. CDR3 bases: TGCGCCAGCAGCCAAGGGACGGTTCTCCGGTATTTT.

This clonotype was observed a few times. The chain combines TRBV18 with TRBJ2-3; D may be TRBD2 (6 bases). The germline V gene has CDR1 KGHSH and CDR2 LQKENI. This CDR3 contains 15 residues. V lost 1 base and J 2 bases, leaving 10 bases between the germline ends. The CDR3, as DNA: TGTGCCAGCTCACCACGGACTACGTTCACAGATACGCAGTATTTT. Amino acids: CASSPRTTFTDTQYF.

The chain couples TRBV7-8 to TRBJ2-4; TRBD1 matches at 7 bases. Germline CDR1 is SGHVS and CDR2 is FQNEAQ. The V gene end was trimmed by 6 bases and the J gene end by 2 bases; junction bases not matched to a gene: 4. The CDR3 spans 14 residues. The CDR3 here is CASSSDRTKNIQYF. In nucleotides, the CDR3 is TGTGCCAGCAGTTCGGACAGGACCAAAAACATTCAGTACTTC.

This clonotype occurred a few times. The chain employs TRBV20-1 and TRBJ2-3, with D possibly matching TRBD2 (5 bases). The V end lost 2 bases, the J end lost 8 bases, and 8 bases lay between the germline ends. The CDR3 has 11 residues. Germline V gives CDR1 DFQATT, CDR2 SNEGSKA (reference sequence). The CDR3 DNA follows: TGCAGTGCTAGAAAAGAGGGTACGCAGTATTTT. It is translated as CSARKEGTQYF.

In regard to this clonotype: This may be a read error, as it is one base from a much larger clone. The V gene is TRBV6-5, the J gene TRBJ1-1; the D is unclear. The CDR3 runs 11 residues. Germline CDR1 MNHEY, CDR2 SVGAGI. Trimming shortened V by 4 bases and J by 9 bases, and 9 bases separated the two germline ends. The CDR3, as DNA: TGTGCCAGCAGTTCTGACATAAAAGCTTTCTTT. As protein: CASSSDIKAFF.

This clonotype has a handful of counts. The CDR3 DNA reads TGTGCCAGCAGAAGCGGGGCTAGCACAGATACGCAGTATTTT. Amino acids: CASRSGASTDTQYF. This chain connects TRBV3-1 to TRBJ2-3, with TRBD2 matching 7 bases. The CDR3 totals 14 residues. Germline V gene data show CDR1 as LGHDT and CDR2 as YNNKEL (reference sequence). V shed 6 bases and J 0 bases; nucleotides not matched to a gene: 3.

The rearrangement links TRBV20-1 to TRBJ2-3; D is possibly TRBD2 (6 bases). CDR1 and CDR2 from the germline V gene are DFQATT and SNEGSKA (reference sequence). Trimming shortened V by 8 bases and J by 0 bases, and 18 bases separated the two germline ends. There are 15 residues in the CDR3. The CDR3 loop reads CSSTRRGSSTDTQYF. The CDR3 region has the DNA TGCAGTTCAACCCGGCGGGGATCTAGCACAGATACGCAGTATTTT.

This clonotype was recorded many times. The chain combines TRBV5-1 with TRBJ2-5; D unresolved. CDR3 size: 12 residues. The V and J ends lost 0 bases and 4 bases respectively, with 4 bases between them. Germline V lookup: CDR1 SGHRS, CDR2 YFSETQ. The CDR3 coding sequence is TGCGCCAGCAGCTTGGCGGGAGAGACCCAGTACTTC. It codes for CASSLAGETQYF.

This clonotype has just a few counts. This chain uses TRBV27 with TRBJ2-7; TRBD2 might be the D (5 bases). The CDR3 runs to 15 residues. CDR1 and CDR2 from the germline V gene are MNHEY and SMNVEV (reference sequence). The V end lost 3 bases, the J end lost 0 bases, and 12 bases lay between the germline ends. CDR3 DNA: TGTGCCAGCAGTTTTGGGTCTAGCCTCTCCTACGAGCAGTACTTC. Amino acid sequence: CASSFGSSLSYEQYF.

There are a few counts of this clonotype. This chain uses TRBV4-3 with TRBJ2-7, with D unresolved. This CDR3 spans 13 amino acids. The germline V gene encodes CDR1 LGHNA and CDR2 YSLEER. V lost 0 bases and J lost 2, with 5 bases in between. The CDR3 nucleotides are TGCGCCAGCAGCCAAGATTTCACCTACGAGCAGTACTTC. It specifies CASSQDFTYEQYF.

The rearrangement links TRBV12-3 or TRBV12-4 to TRBJ2-1, with TRBD2 as a possible D gene (5 bases). The CDR3 sequence is 14 residues long. The ends were cut back, 5 bases at V and 7 bases at J, with 15 bases in the middle. CDR3 DNA: TGTGCCAGCAGTACTAGTCTCAACCGTAATGAGCAGTTCTTC. It encodes CASSTSLNRNEQFF.

The chain recombines TRBV2 with TRBJ2-2, with TRBD1 matching over 7 bases. Per the germline V gene, CDR1 is SNHLY and CDR2 is FYNNEI. V trimming: 10 bases; J trimming: 4 bases; junction bases outside the gene matches: 12. This CDR3 region has 15 residues. CDR3 sequence (DNA): TGTGCCACCTGTCCAACAGGGGCGAGCACCGGGGAGCTGTTTTTT. It translates to CATCPTGASTGELFF.

The table lists this clonotype with a few counts. The chain couples TRBV5-1 to TRBJ2-3, with a weak D call TRBD1 (6 bases). The CDR3 extends over 15 amino acids. The V end was cut by 4 bases, the J end by 0 bases, with 12 bases between. Germline lookup yields CDR1 SGHRS and CDR2 YFSETQ. This CDR3 is CASSPGQKSTDTQYF. CDR3 nucleotide sequence: TGCGCCAGCAGCCCCGGACAGAAGAGCACAGATACGCAGTATTTT.

The chain joins TRBV20-1 to TRBJ1-1, with 8 bases aligning to TRBD1. The CDR3 length is 13 residues. Germline V gene data show CDR1 as DFQATT and CDR2 as SNEGSKA (reference sequence). The trim removed 3 bases at V and 5 bases at J, leaving 5 bases unmatched. The CDR3 loop is CSARTGVETEAFF. CDR3 bases: TGCAGTGCTAGGACAGGGGTGGAAACTGAAGCTTTCTTT.

The gene calls are TRBV6-5 and TRBJ1-5; TRBD1 is a possible D gene (5 bases). This CDR3 has 14 residues. Germline V gives CDR1 MNHEY, CDR2 SVGAGI. Trimming left V 2 bases short and J 4 bases short, with 9 bases between. CDR3 residues: CASSYRAGNQPQHF. The CDR3 DNA is TGTGCCAGCAGTTACCGGGCAGGGAATCAGCCCCAGCATTTT.

This clonotype was observed at least ten times. The chain carries TRBV12-3 or TRBV12-4 and TRBJ1-3, with TRBD1 as a possible D gene (5 bases). Trimming took off 3 bases at V and 6 bases at J, with 15 bases between the two ends. The CDR3 covers 15 residues. CDR3 sequence: CASSFQGRVENTIYF. CDR3 DNA sequence: TGTGCCAGCAGTTTTCAGGGAAGAGTTGAAAACACCATATATTTT.

This clonotype was found many times. V gene TRBV6-2 or TRBV6-3 combines with J gene TRBJ2-3; tentative D call: TRBD1 (6 bases). Trimming took 5 bases from V and 4 from J, leaving 19 bases between them. The length of the CDR3 is 16 residues. The germline V gene encodes CDR1 MNHEY and CDR2 SVGEGT. The CDR3 DNA reads as TGTGCCAGCAGTAAAATTAGGGACACCTTGGCAGATACGCAGTATTTT. Its protein is CASSKIRDTLADTQYF.

The V call is TRBV5-6, the J call TRBJ2-1, with a weak D call TRBD2 (7 bases). V was clipped by 4 bases and J by 4 bases, with 15 bases between them. The germline V gene has CDR1 SGHDT and CDR2 YYEEEE. The CDR3 runs to 15 residues. The CDR3: CASSRGAQGYNEQFF. The CDR3 DNA follows: TGTGCCAGCAGCCGGGGGGCACAAGGTTACAATGAGCAGTTCTTC.

This clonotype was observed a handful of times. One end of the junction fails to match germline, which may point to a read error. The chain joins TRBV5-6 to TRBJ2-7; D is possibly TRBD2 (6 bases). This CDR3 region has 15 residues. The germline CDR1 and CDR2 sequences are SGHDT and YYEEEE. In nucleotides, the CDR3 is TGTGCCAGCAGCTTGGTTGTTCTAGCGTCCTCCGAGCAGTACTTC. Amino acids: CASSLVVLASSEQYF. The whole variable domain, remainder taken from reference TRBV5-6 and TRBJ2-7, is DAGVTQSPTHLIKTRGQQVTLRCSPKSGHDTVSWYQQALGQGPQFIFQYYEEEERQRGNFPDRFSGHQFPNYSSELNVNALLLGDSALYLCASSLVVLASSEQYFGPGTRLTVT.

This clonotype was recorded many times. The V call is TRBV20-1, the J call TRBJ2-1; 8 bases line up with TRBD2. This CDR3 is built from 16 residues. J gave up 6 bases and V 0 bases, and 10 bases lay outside the gene matches. Germline V gene data show CDR1 as DFQATT and CDR2 as SNEGSKA (reference sequence). Here the CDR3 DNA reads TGCAGTGCTAGAGAAGCGCGGGGGGTCCAGACCAATGAGCAGTTCTTC. It specifies CSAREARGVQTNEQFF.

This clonotype showed up many times. This chain connects TRBV7-2 to TRBJ2-5; possible D gene TRBD2, 7 bases. The germline gives CDR1 SGHTA, CDR2 FQGNSA. Trimming shortened V by 4 bases and J by 4 bases, and 16 bases separated the two germline ends. CDR3 length: 15 residues. The CDR3 reads CASSSQGGGLETQYF. CDR3 sequence (DNA): TGTGCCAGCAGCTCGCAAGGGGGGGGCTTAGAGACCCAGTACTTC.

This clonotype was seen only a few times. This chain uses TRBV5-1 with TRBJ2-7; 9 bases fit TRBD1. The germline CDR1 and CDR2 sequences are SGHRS and YFSETQ. The CDR3 runs to 15 residues. Germline trimming cut 3 bases from V and 5 bases from J; bases unmatched to any gene: 9. For the CDR3, the DNA is TGCGCCAGCAGCTCTGGGGGACAGGGAGGTGACGAGCAGTACTTC. It is translated as CASSSGGQGGDEQYF. The variable domain in full, completed from reference TRBV5-1 and TRBJ2-7, reads KAGVTQTPRYLIKTRGQQVTLSCSPISGHRSVSWYQQTPGQGLQFLFEYFSETQRNKGNFPGRFSGRQFSNSRSEMNVSTLELGDSALYLCASSSGGQGGDEQYFGPGTRLTVT.